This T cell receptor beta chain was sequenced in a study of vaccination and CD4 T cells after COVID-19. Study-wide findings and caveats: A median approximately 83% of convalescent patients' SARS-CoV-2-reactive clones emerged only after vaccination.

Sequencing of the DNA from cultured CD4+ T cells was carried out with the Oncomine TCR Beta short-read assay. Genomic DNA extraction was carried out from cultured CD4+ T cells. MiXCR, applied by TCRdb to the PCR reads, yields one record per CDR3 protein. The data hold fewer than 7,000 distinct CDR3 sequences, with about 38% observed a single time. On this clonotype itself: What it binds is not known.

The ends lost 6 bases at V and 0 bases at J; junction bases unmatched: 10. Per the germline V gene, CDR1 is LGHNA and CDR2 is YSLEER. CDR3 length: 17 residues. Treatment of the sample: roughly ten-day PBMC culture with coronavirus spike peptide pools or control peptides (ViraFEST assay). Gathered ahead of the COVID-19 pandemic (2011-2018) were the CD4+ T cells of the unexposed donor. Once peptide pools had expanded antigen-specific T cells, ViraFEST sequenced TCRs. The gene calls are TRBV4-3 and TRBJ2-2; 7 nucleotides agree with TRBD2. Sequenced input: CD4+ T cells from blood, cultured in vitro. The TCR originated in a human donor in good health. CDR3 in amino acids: CASSPPIAGSNTGELFF. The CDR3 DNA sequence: TGCGCCAGCAGTCCCCCGATAGCGGGTTCGAACACCGGGGAGCTGTTTTTT.